This T cell receptor (beta chain) was documented in a study of shared clonotypes between healthy human individuals. Profiled with immunoSEQ multiplex PCR; TCRdb holds only in-frame clones, not every one. Among under 2.5 million clones, about nine tenths were seen once, and the ten largest hold 0.37%. The CDR3 has 12 residues. Germline assignment: CDR1 LNHDA and CDR2 SQIVND (reference sequence). V was trimmed by 3 bases and J by 8 bases, leaving 10 bases between them. This rearrangement joins TRBV19 to TRBJ1-1, with D possibly matching TRBD1 (5 bases). Sequenced input: naive CD4+ T cells from PBMCs. Indicated subset: CD45RA+ positively selected. This clonotype originated in a man between 18 and 35 years old in good health. Some clones in this sample may be carry-over from other donors' samples. DNA for the CDR3: TGTGCCAGTAGTATCGCCCAGGGAGAAGCTTTCTTT. It codes for CASSIAQGEAFF.